This T cell receptor beta chain came from a study of spatial heterogeneity in lung cancer. Overall study: More beta-chain than alpha-chain sequences were consistently detected.

TCRdb re-analysed the 5' RACE reads in MiXCR, keeping a single row per CDR3 protein. The sample shows approximately 11,000 distinct CDR3 sequences, around 9.3% of them seen only once. Regarding time point: sample taken at primary tumor resection. From tumor, nontumor lung or frozen PBMC, whole RNA was taken unsorted for sequencing. This clonotype was seen repeatedly, ten times or more. The input for sequencing was PBMCs, taken at surgery. The sequence was obtained from a male donor with early-stage non-small cell lung cancer.

The CDR3, as DNA: TGTGCCAGCAGCTTAAACACGGGGTATGGCTACACCTTC. Protein product: CASSLNTGYGYTF. This chain joins TRBV7-9 and TRBJ1-2, with D uncertain. The V end was cut by 2 bases, the J end by 5 bases, with 9 bases between. The CDR3 extends over 13 amino acids. Looked up from germline, CDR1 is SEHNR and CDR2 is FQNEAQ (reference sequence).